The present entry profiles one T cell receptor beta chain with its context. A second PCR of about 6 to 11 cycles used a sample-barcoded 5' primer and a J-beta primer mix. One entry per CDR3 protein results from TCRdb running MiXCR on the 5' RACE reads. The sample includes roughly 800,000 distinct CDR3 sequences, 58% seen only once; the top ten take about 20%. The entry originates in a study of blood T cells in healthy people across ages. Sequenced input: blood. This TCR derives from a man under 40 in good health.

CDR3 nucleotides: TGTGCCAGCAAGAGCGCCGATTTTACGCCGTGGGAGCAGTTCTTC. This translates into CASKSADFTPWEQFF. The chain joins TRBV6-1 to TRBJ2-1; no clear D gene. CDR1 MNHNS and CDR2 SASEGT come from the germline V gene. This CDR3 comprises 15 residues. V was clipped by 7 bases and J by 10 bases, with 23 bases between them.